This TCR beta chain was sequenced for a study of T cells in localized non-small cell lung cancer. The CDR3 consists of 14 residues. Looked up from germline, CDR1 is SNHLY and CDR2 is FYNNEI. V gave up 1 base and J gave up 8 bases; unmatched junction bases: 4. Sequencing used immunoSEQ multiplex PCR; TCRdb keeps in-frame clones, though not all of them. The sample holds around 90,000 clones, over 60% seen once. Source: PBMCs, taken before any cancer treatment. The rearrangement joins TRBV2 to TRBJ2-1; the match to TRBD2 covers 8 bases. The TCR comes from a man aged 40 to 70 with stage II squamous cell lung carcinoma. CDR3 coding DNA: TGTGCCAGCAGTGAAGGCGGGGGGTGGTATGAGCAGTTCTTC. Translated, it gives CASSEGGGWYEQFF.